These 7 T cell receptor beta chains were all obtained from the same sample, sequenced in a study of graft-versus-host responses after intestinal transplantation. These receptors' antigens are unknown. Libraries were prepared by immunoSEQ multiplex PCR; TCRdb keeps only in-frame clonotypes and omits some of them. The repertoire holds some 90,000 clones, with 80% to 95% as singletons. The sample in question was unstimulated CD8+ T cells sorted from spleen or lymph node cells, obtained before transplant. These receptors came from a human donor who was the organ donor for an intestinal transplant.

The rearrangement links TRBV19 to TRBJ2-1; unclear D gene. V was shortened by 5 bases and J by 6 bases, with 11 bases between the two germline ends. Germline V gene sequence: CDR1 LNHDA, CDR2 SQIVND (reference sequence). CDR3 length: 13 amino acids. The CDR3 region has the DNA TGTGCCAGTAGTCACAACAGCCCCAATGAGCAGTTCTTC. This translates into CASSHNSPNEQFF.

The V call is TRBV5-6, the J call TRBJ2-7, with TRBD1 matching over 7 bases. Germline V lookup: CDR1 SGHDT, CDR2 YYEEEE. There are 15 residues in the CDR3. Trimming cost V 4 bases and J 1 base; bases outside gene matches: 8. The CDR3 bases are TGTGCCAGCAGCCCGGGGACAGCAACTTCCTACGAGCAGTACTTC. Amino acids: CASSPGTATSYEQYF.

The gene calls are TRBV27 and TRBJ1-5; TRBD1 matches at 9 bases. The CDR3 sequence is 15 residues long. Germline values: CDR1 MNHEY, CDR2 SMNVEV (reference sequence). The V gene end was trimmed by 2 bases and the J gene end by 6 bases; junction bases not matched to a gene: 5. CDR3 in DNA: TGTGCCAGCAGTTTAATTGGACAGGGGTTTCAGCCCCAGCATTTT. The encoded protein is CASSLIGQGFQPQHF.

The V call is TRBV5-6, the J call TRBJ2-5; D is unresolved. The CDR3 is 14 residues long. V gave up 1 base and J gave up 1 base, with 8 bases separating them. The V gene's germline CDR1 is SGHDT and CDR2 YYEEEE. CDR3 sequence reads: CASSLLAGQETQYF. CDR3 DNA sequence: TGTGCCAGCAGCTTGTTGGCAGGCCAAGAGACCCAGTACTTC.

This chain connects TRBV7-9 to TRBJ2-7; weak D call: TRBD1 (5 bases). Looked up from germline, CDR1 is SEHNR and CDR2 is FQNEAQ (reference sequence). The CDR3 spans 15 residues. The ends were cut back, 4 bases at V and 0 bases at J, with 13 bases in the middle. CDR3 sequence reads: CASSSGLRGSYEQYF. The DNA for the CDR3 is TGTGCCAGCAGCTCCGGGTTAAGGGGCTCCTACGAGCAGTACTTC.

The chain joins TRBV18 to TRBJ1-2; D may be TRBD1 (5 bases). This CDR3 contains 13 residues. The germline V gene has CDR1 KGHSH and CDR2 LQKENI. The V end was cut by 4 bases, the J end by 8 bases, with 14 bases between. CDR3 amino acids: CASSLNWGDGYTF. For the CDR3, the DNA is TGTGCCAGCTCACTAAATTGGGGGGACGGCTACACCTTC.

The chain carries TRBV11-2 and TRBJ1-3; weak D call: TRBD1 (6 bases). The germline V gene has CDR1 SGHAT and CDR2 FQNNGV. With 1 base removed from V and 3 bases from J, the gap between germline ends came to 13 bases. The CDR3 totals 16 residues. The CDR3 nucleotides read TGTGCCAGCAGCTTAGCAGGGCAGGGGTTTGGAAACACCATATATTTT. Protein: CASSLAGQGFGNTIYF.